The 23 T cell receptor beta chains in this list originate from one sample, sequenced in a study of siplizumab effects on memory and regulatory T cells. Sequencing used immunoSEQ multiplex PCR; TCRdb keeps in-frame clones, though not all of them. Here the sample spans about 100,000 clones, approximately 93% being singletons. Sequenced: Tregs sorted from blood. The receptors shown here come from a human donor in good health.

The genes are TRBV6-6 and TRBJ2-1, with D unresolved. V lost 6 bases and J lost 11, with 23 bases in between. The CDR3 is made up of 15 amino acids. The germline CDR1 and CDR2 sequences are MNHNY and SVGAGI (reference sequence). DNA of the CDR3: TGTGCCAGCAGAAGACTCACGTTAATGAGTTATCAGCAGTTCTTC. This sequence encodes CASRRLTLMSYQQFF.

The chain uses TRBV10-3 and TRBJ1-5; 11 bases line up with TRBD1. Germline CDR1 and CDR2: ENHRY and SYGVKD. After removal of 8 bases from V and 5 bases from J, the junction contained 2 bases not matched to a gene. This CDR3 spans 13 amino acids. The CDR3 nucleotides are TGTGCCATCGGACAGGGGGCCGATCAGCCCCAGCATTTT. This sequence encodes CAIGQGADQPQHF.

This chain uses TRBV12-2 with TRBJ2-7; the DNA was not used to check the table's D call, TRBD2. TRBV12-2 is flagged as a pseudogene. CDR3 size: 11 residues. For the CDR3, the DNA is TGTGAGGCTAGCGAATCCTACGAGCAGTACTTC. Its translation: CEASESYEQYF.

The chain joins TRBV19 to TRBJ1-4; D remains ambiguous. CDR3 length: 13 residues. V was shortened by 10 bases and J by 10 bases, with 19 bases between the two germline ends. Germline-derived CDR1 and CDR2 are LNHDA and SQIVND (reference sequence). The CDR3 protein is CATQIIKEGKLFF. Written as DNA, the CDR3 is TGTGCCACCCAAATAATAAAGGAGGGAAAACTGTTTTTT.

V and J are TRBV10-1 and TRBJ1-5; D gene ambiguous. The germline V gene encodes CDR1 WNHNN and CDR2 SYGVQD (reference sequence). The CDR3 is made up of 12 amino acids. Trimming took off 5 bases at V and 8 bases at J, with 10 bases between the two ends. The CDR3 is CASSTDKEPQHF. CDR3 sequence (DNA): TGCGCCAGCAGTACAGACAAGGAGCCCCAGCATTTT.

The chain links TRBV27 to TRBJ1-2; 7 bases agree with TRBD1. J lost 2 bases, V lost 5 bases, and 5 bases had no gene match. The CDR3 is 14 residues long. The V gene's germline CDR1 is MNHEY and CDR2 SMNVEV (reference sequence). The CDR3: CASSGGQNNYGYTF. The CDR3, as DNA: TGTGCCAGCAGTGGGGGACAGAACAACTATGGCTACACCTTC.

This sequence joins TRBV7-3 and TRBJ2-3; TRBD2 matches 14 bases. The V and J ends lost 5 bases and 9 bases, in that order; junction bases with no gene match: 4. The CDR3 runs to 14 residues. Germline V CDR1 and CDR2: SGHTA, FQGTGA. CDR3 sequence (DNA): TGTGCCAGCAGCCAGGGGACTAGCGGGGGAACGCAGTATTTT. It encodes CASSQGTSGGTQYF.

The rearrangement links TRBV7-6 to TRBJ2-7, with 7 bases aligning to TRBD1. The CDR3 sequence is 14 residues long. The V gene end was trimmed by 1 base and the J gene end by 3 bases; junction bases not matched to a gene: 3. Germline V gene lookup returns CDR1 SGHVS and CDR2 FNYEAQ. In DNA, the CDR3 is TGTGCCAGCAGCTTAGGGGACAGCGGCTACGAGCAGTACTTC. This codes for CASSLGDSGYEQYF.

The V call is TRBV10-3, the J call TRBJ1-3; 11 nucleotides line up with TRBD1. After removal of 6 bases from V and 4 bases from J, the junction contained 5 bases not matched to a gene. The germline gives CDR1 ENHRY, CDR2 SYGVKD. The CDR3 length is 15 residues. The CDR3 protein is CAIRAGQGAGNTIYF. The CDR3 DNA reads as TGTGCCATCAGGGCCGGACAGGGGGCGGGAAACACCATATATTTT.

The chain links TRBV2 to TRBJ1-6; 7 positions match TRBD1. The CDR3 totals 16 residues. V lost 5 bases and J lost 6; bases outside the gene matches: 10. CDR1 SNHLY and CDR2 FYNNEI come from the germline V gene. The CDR3 DNA follows: TGTGCCAGCAGTCCCAACAGGGGACGCTTTAATTCACCCCTCCACTTT. Translating gives CASSPNRGRFNSPLHF.

About this clone itself: Its ends do not fully match the called genes, so a read error is possible. The rearrangement links TRBV5-8 to TRBJ2-3; D gene uncertain. The CDR3 consists of 9 residues. Per the germline V gene, CDR1 is SGHTS and CDR2 is YDEGEE. The CDR3 protein is CASSLGQAF. CDR3 DNA: TGTGCCAGCAGCTTGGGGCAGGCTTTT. Combining the CDR3 with reference TRBV5-8 and TRBJ2-3 gives the whole variable domain EAGVTQSPTHLIKTRGQQATLRCSPISGHTSVYWYQQALGLGLQFLLWYDEGEERNRGNFPPRFSGRQFPNYSSELNVNALELEDSALYLCASSLGQAFGPGTRLTVL.

V usage is TRBV5-1 and J usage is TRBJ2-7; 8 bases are shared with TRBD1. V lost 0 bases, J lost 0 bases, and 2 bases stayed unmatched. This CDR3 spans 15 amino acids. Looked up from germline, CDR1 is SGHRS and CDR2 is YFSETQ. CDR3 bases: TGCGCCAGCAGCTTGGCTGGACAGGGCTCCTACGAGCAGTACTTC. Translated, it gives CASSLAGQGSYEQYF.

The V call is TRBV5-1, the J call TRBJ2-7; no reliable D call. The V and J ends lost 0 bases and 2 bases respectively, with 15 bases between them. The CDR3 is 16 amino acids. The germline V gene encodes CDR1 SGHRS and CDR2 YFSETQ. The CDR3 spells CASSLAEDGWTYEQYF. DNA for the CDR3: TGCGCCAGCAGCTTGGCCGAGGACGGATGGACCTACGAGCAGTACTTC.

The chain joins TRBV6-5 to TRBJ2-3, with 7 bases lining up with TRBD1. Unmatched junction bases numbered 7, after V lost 4 bases and J lost 0 bases. The CDR3 has 16 amino acids. Germline CDR1 MNHEY, CDR2 SVGAGI. Written as DNA, the CDR3 is TGTGCCAGCAGTTCCAGGACAGGCCCTAGCACAGATACGCAGTATTTT. It codes for CASSSRTGPSTDTQYF.

This chain links TRBV9 with TRBJ2-3; TRBD2 agrees at 9 bases. V shed 3 bases, J shed 5 bases, and the junction held 10 bases outside the gene matches. Germline CDR1 reads SGDLS; CDR2 reads YYNGEE. The length of the CDR3 is 16 residues. The CDR3 region has the DNA TGTGCCAGCAGCGCCTCCGGCGGGAGGGTCATAGATACGCAGTATTTT. Protein sequence: CASSASGGRVIDTQYF.

The chain combines TRBV15 with TRBJ2-3; a weak D match, TRBD2 (5 bases). V was clipped by 1 base and J by 0 bases, with 11 bases between them. The germline V gene has CDR1 LNHNV and CDR2 YYDKDF (reference sequence). The CDR3 covers 16 residues. The CDR3 sequence is CATSRASGTSTDTQYF. In DNA form, the CDR3 reads TGTGCCACCAGCAGAGCGAGCGGTACTAGCACAGATACGCAGTATTTT.

Here the CDR3 DNA reads TGTGCCAGCAGCTTCAAGACACCGAGCTCCTACAATGAGCAGTTCTTC. It codes for CASSFKTPSSYNEQFF. The chain has TRBV5-6 and TRBJ2-1; D remains unclear. Germline loops: CDR1 SGHDT, CDR2 YYEEEE. The CDR3 contains 16 residues. Trimming took off 2 bases at V and 0 bases at J, with 12 bases between the two ends.

The chain is built from TRBV11-2 and TRBJ2-5; no clear D gene. Trimming pared 4 bases from V and 2 bases from J, leaving 11 bases between. CDR3 length: 14 amino acids. The germline V gene encodes CDR1 SGHAT and CDR2 FQNNGV. For the CDR3, the DNA is TGTGCCAGCAGCTCCGGACCCTTTCAAGAGACCCAGTACTTC. Encoded protein: CASSSGPFQETQYF.

This chain connects TRBV4-3 to TRBJ1-2; D is unresolved. The V end was cut by 0 bases, the J end by 4 bases, with 12 bases between. Looked up from germline, CDR1 is LGHNA and CDR2 is YSLEER. The CDR3 is 15 amino acids. The CDR3 loop is CASSQEGFLSYGYTF. Written as DNA, the CDR3 is TGCGCCAGCAGCCAAGAAGGCTTTCTTAGCTATGGCTACACCTTC.

V and J are TRBV10-3 and TRBJ1-3; tentative D call: TRBD1 (5 bases). V was trimmed by 3 bases and J by 1 base, leaving 10 bases between them. There are 15 residues in the CDR3. Germline loops: CDR1 ENHRY, CDR2 SYGVKD. The DNA of the CDR3 is TGTGCCATCAGTGAAGGGGTTCGGTCTGGAAACACCATATATTTT. Its protein product is CAISEGVRSGNTIYF.

J is TRBJ2-7 and V is TRBV6-6; TRBD1 is a possible D gene (8 bases). CDR1 and CDR2 (germline): MNHNY, SVGAGI (reference sequence). CDR3 length: 13 amino acids. Trimming removed 10 bases from V and 2 bases from J, with 15 bases in between. The CDR3 sequence is CATGGRGAYEQYF. The CDR3 nucleotides read TGTGCCACAGGGGGCCGGGGGGCCTACGAGCAGTACTTC.

CDR3 nucleotide sequence: TGCAGCGTTGAAGGGGCAGGAAGTGTCTATGGCTACACCTTC. It encodes CSVEGAGSVYGYTF. This rearrangement joins TRBV29-1 to TRBJ1-2; no clear D gene. V gave up 1 base and J gave up 4 bases, with 13 bases separating them. Germline loops: CDR1 SQVTM, CDR2 ANQGSEA. The CDR3 has 14 amino acids.

V gene TRBV2 combines with J gene TRBJ1-1; D call uncertain. Germline lookup yields CDR1 SNHLY and CDR2 FYNNEI. V lost 3 bases, J lost 2 bases, and 13 bases lay in between. The CDR3 spans 15 residues. The CDR3 DNA follows: TGTGCCAGCAGTGATATGAACCCCTTCAACACTGAAGCTTTCTTT. It encodes CASSDMNPFNTEAFF.